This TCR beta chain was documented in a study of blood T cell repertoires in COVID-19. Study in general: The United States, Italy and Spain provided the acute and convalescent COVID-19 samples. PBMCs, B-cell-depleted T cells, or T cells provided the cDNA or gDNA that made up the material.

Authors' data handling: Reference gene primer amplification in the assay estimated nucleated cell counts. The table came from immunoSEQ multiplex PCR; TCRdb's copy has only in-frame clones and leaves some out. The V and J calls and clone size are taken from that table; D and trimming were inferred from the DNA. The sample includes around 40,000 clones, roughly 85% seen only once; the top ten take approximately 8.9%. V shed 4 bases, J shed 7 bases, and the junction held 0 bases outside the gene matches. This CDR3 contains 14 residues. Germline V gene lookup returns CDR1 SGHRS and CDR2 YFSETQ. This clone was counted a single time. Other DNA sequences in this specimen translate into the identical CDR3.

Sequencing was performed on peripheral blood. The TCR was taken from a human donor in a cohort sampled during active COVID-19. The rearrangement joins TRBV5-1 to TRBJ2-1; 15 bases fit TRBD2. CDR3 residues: CASSGTSGRNEQFF. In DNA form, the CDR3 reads TGCGCCAGCAGCGGGACTAGCGGGAGGAATGAGCAGTTCTTC.